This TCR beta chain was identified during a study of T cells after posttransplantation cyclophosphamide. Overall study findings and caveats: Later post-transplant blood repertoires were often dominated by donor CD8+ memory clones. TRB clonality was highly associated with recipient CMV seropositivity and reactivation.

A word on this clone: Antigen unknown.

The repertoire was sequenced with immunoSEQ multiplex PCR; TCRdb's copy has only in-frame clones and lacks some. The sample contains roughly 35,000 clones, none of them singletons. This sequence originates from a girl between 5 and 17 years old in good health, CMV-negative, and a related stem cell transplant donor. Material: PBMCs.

The CDR3 DNA sequence: TGTGCCTGGAGTACCGGGACAGGGGACAATGAGCAGTTCTTC. Encoded protein: CAWSTGTGDNEQFF. The chain recombines TRBV30 with TRBJ2-1, with 10 bases lining up with TRBD1. The germline V gene has CDR1 GTSNPN and CDR2 SVGIG (reference sequence). V lost 2 bases, J lost 5 bases, and 3 bases stayed unmatched. The CDR3 is 14 amino acids.